These 21 T cell receptor beta chains were sequenced from one sample in a study of blood T cell repertoires in COVID-19. Data came from immunoSEQ multiplex PCR; TCRdb stores just in-frame clones and leaves some out. The sample yields about 340,000 clones, around 91% seen once. The sequenced material came from peripheral blood. These receptors were collected from a woman aged 18-30 years who had recovered from COVID-19.

The rearrangement links TRBV4-3 to TRBJ2-3; 8 nucleotides align to TRBD2. Germline V CDR1 and CDR2: LGHNA, YSLEER. V shed 0 bases, J shed 0 bases, and the junction held 5 bases outside the gene matches. The CDR3 spans 17 residues. Here the CDR3 reads CASSQDPPSGSTDTQYF. CDR3 bases: TGCGCCAGCAGCCAAGATCCCCCTAGCGGGAGCACAGATACGCAGTATTTT.

This chain uses TRBV4-3 with TRBJ2-3; D possibly corresponds to TRBD1 (7 bases). The germline CDR1 and CDR2 sequences are LGHNA and YSLEER. Trimming cost V 0 bases and J 3 bases, with 19 bases left between them. This CDR3 contains 18 residues. The chain's CDR3 is CASSQDNSGGGVTDTQYF. CDR3 nucleotide sequence: TGCGCCAGCAGCCAAGATAACAGCGGAGGGGGCGTAACAGATACGCAGTATTTT.

This sequence joins TRBV18 and TRBJ2-1; 14 nucleotides align to TRBD2. The CDR3 runs to 16 residues. Germline-derived CDR1 and CDR2 are KGHSH and LQKENI. V gave up 4 bases and J gave up 4 bases; unmatched junction bases: 3. This CDR3 is CASSRLAGGPYNEQFF. As DNA, the CDR3 is TGTGCCAGCTCACGACTAGCGGGAGGGCCGTACAATGAGCAGTTCTTC.

This clone was detected once. V gene TRBV9 combines with J gene TRBJ2-1; 9 nucleotides agree with TRBD2. J was trimmed by 3 bases and V by 0 bases; bases with no gene match: 7. Germline V lookup: CDR1 SGDLS, CDR2 YYNGEE. This CDR3 region has 17 residues. The CDR3 nucleotides are TGTGCCAGCAGCGTAGCAGGAGGCGGGAGGGGCTACAATGAGCAGTTCTTC. Amino acid sequence: CASSVAGGGRGYNEQFF.

This rearrangement joins TRBV6-2 or TRBV6-3 to TRBJ2-3, with D unresolved. Trimming removed 1 base from V and 3 bases from J, with 14 bases in between. Germline V gene data show CDR1 as MNHEY and CDR2 as SVGEGT. The CDR3 extends over 16 amino acids. CDR3: CASSYFRGGLTDTQYF. In DNA, the CDR3 is TGTGCCAGCAGTTACTTTCGAGGCGGCCTGACAGATACGCAGTATTTT.

The V and J genes are TRBV9 and TRBJ2-1; 12 nucleotides line up with TRBD2. With V trimmed by 4 bases and J by 4 bases, 6 bases remained unmatched. Looked up from germline, CDR1 is SGDLS and CDR2 is YYNGEE. The CDR3 runs 16 residues. CDR3 DNA: TGTGCCAGCAGCCCCCCGACTAGCGGGGGATACAATGAGCAGTTCTTC. Translating it yields CASSPPTSGGYNEQFF.

This chain links TRBV7-8 with TRBJ2-5; 7 positions agree with TRBD2. V was clipped by 3 bases and J by 5 bases; unmatched bases: 12. Germline V gene data show CDR1 as SGHVS and CDR2 as FQNEAQ. The CDR3 sequence is 16 residues long. CDR3 in DNA: TGTGCCAGCAGCTTGCCTACTAGCGCGAGAGGGGAGACCCAGTACTTC. Encoded protein: CASSLPTSARGETQYF.

The chain has TRBV7-8 and TRBJ1-5; no reliable D call. The V end lost 5 bases, the J end lost 7 bases, and 24 bases lay between the germline ends. Germline loops: CDR1 SGHVS, CDR2 FQNEAQ. CDR3 size: 17 residues. CDR3 loop: CASSPPFVVGSGQPQHF. The CDR3 DNA reads as TGTGCCAGCAGCCCCCCCTTCGTAGTAGGATCGGGGCAGCCCCAGCATTTT.

The rearrangement uses TRBV5-1 and TRBJ2-2, with 8 bases identical to TRBD1. The CDR3 totals 16 residues. CDR1 and CDR2 (germline): SGHRS, YFSETQ. The V and J ends lost 1 base and 5 bases, in that order; junction bases with no gene match: 7. In DNA, the CDR3 is TGCGCCAGCAGCTTGAGGGCGACAGGGGTTACCGGGGAGCTGTTTTTT. This codes for CASSLRATGVTGELFF.

The chain is built from TRBV19 and TRBJ2-2; D gene uncertain. Trimming took off 7 bases at V and 6 bases at J, with 15 bases between the two ends. The length of the CDR3 is 14 residues. Germline V lookup: CDR1 LNHDA, CDR2 SQIVND (reference sequence). In nucleotides, the CDR3 is TGTGCCAGTAACCCCCAGGTAGATGCCGGGGAGCTGTTTTTT. Translated, it gives CASNPQVDAGELFF.

This rearrangement joins TRBV18 to TRBJ2-1; 13 bases fit TRBD2. Germline trimming cut 0 bases from V and 0 bases from J; bases unmatched to any gene: 2. Germline assignment: CDR1 KGHSH and CDR2 LQKENI. This CDR3 is built from 18 residues. The CDR3 DNA is TGTGCCAGCTCACCACCGACTAGCGGGAGGCCCTCCTACAATGAGCAGTTCTTC. Its translation: CASSPPTSGRPSYNEQFF. Using reference TRBV18 and TRBJ2-1 for the parts outside the CDR3, the full variable domain is NAGVMQNPRHLVRRRGQEARLRCSPMKGHSHVYWYRQLPEEGLKFMVYLQKENIIDESGMPKERFSAEFPKEGPSILRIQQVVRGDSAAYFCASSPPTSGRPSYNEQFFGPGTRLTVL.

The genes are TRBV4-1 and TRBJ1-6, with a possible D match to TRBD1 (6 bases). Germline loops: CDR1 MGHRA, CDR2 YSYEKL. The CDR3 has 17 amino acids. Trimming removed 0 bases from V and 7 bases from J, with 16 bases in between. Here the CDR3 reads CASSQEWAGGRNSPLHF. DNA for the CDR3: TGCGCCAGCAGCCAAGAATGGGCGGGGGGCCGGAATTCACCCCTCCACTTT.

This clone showed up just once. The J gene is TRBJ2-5, the V gene TRBV14; 7 nucleotides line up with TRBD2. The CDR3 totals 15 residues. The germline CDR1 and CDR2 sequences are SGHDN and FVKESK. Trimming cost V 4 bases and J 2 bases; bases outside gene matches: 7. CDR3: CASSRGAGLQETQYF. In nucleotides, the CDR3 is TGTGCCAGCAGCCGAGGAGCGGGGCTACAAGAGACCCAGTACTTC.

This clone was seen only a few times. The chain combines TRBV11-3 with TRBJ2-5, with 12 bases lining up with TRBD2. The V gene's germline CDR1 is SGHNT and CDR2 YENEEA. The junction had 11 bases not matched to a gene; V was cut back by 4 bases and J by 5 bases. This CDR3 contains 17 residues. In nucleotides, the CDR3 is TGTGCCAGCAGCTCCGGACTAGCGGGAAGGGCTGGGGAGACCCAGTACTTC. Protein sequence: CASSSGLAGRAGETQYF.

The V call is TRBV5-6, the J call TRBJ2-2, with 9 bases identical to TRBD1. The CDR3 contains 15 residues. V lost 5 bases, J lost 5 bases, and 7 bases stayed unmatched. Germline V gives CDR1 SGHDT, CDR2 YYEEEE. Here the CDR3 DNA reads TGTGCCAGCAGTTCAACAGGGGGCAGAACCGGGGAGCTGTTTTTT. It specifies CASSSTGGRTGELFF. The full variable domain, completed using reference TRBV5-6 and TRBJ2-2, is DAGVTQSPTHLIKTRGQQVTLRCSPKSGHDTVSWYQQALGQGPQFIFQYYEEEERQRGNFPDRFSGHQFPNYSSELNVNALLLGDSALYLCASSSTGGRTGELFFGEGSRLTVL.

The chain joins TRBV7-9 to TRBJ2-1; TRBD2 aligns across 9 bases. V trimming: 0 bases; J trimming: 2 bases; junction bases outside the gene matches: 11. CDR3 size: 19 residues. Germline V CDR1 and CDR2: SEHNR, FQNEAQ (reference sequence). The CDR3 loop reads CASSLARLAGTRTYNEQFF. The DNA of the CDR3 is TGTGCCAGCAGCTTAGCTCGGCTAGCGGGAACGCGAACCTACAATGAGCAGTTCTTC.

This clone was recorded once. The chain is built from TRBV25-1 and TRBJ2-1; the match to TRBD2 covers 9 bases. The CDR3 loop spans 18 amino acids. Losses at the gene ends were 4 bases for V and 0 bases for J; bases not matched to a gene: 10. CDR1 MGHDK and CDR2 SYGVNS come from the germline V gene. The CDR3 nucleotides are TGTGCCAGCAGTGGAGAGACTAGCGGTTTTCGCTCCTACAATGAGCAGTTCTTC. Its translation: CASSGETSGFRSYNEQFF.

This clone is a singleton in its sample. The chain joins TRBV15 to TRBJ2-6, with 7 bases identical to TRBD1. CDR3 length: 18 residues. V was pared by 7 bases and J by 1 base, with 13 bases of the junction left unmatched. CDR1 and CDR2 from the germline V gene are LNHNV and YYDKDF (reference sequence). The CDR3 nucleotides are TGTGCCACCACCGACGAACAGGGGTACTCTTCTGGGGCCAACGTCCTGACTTTC. Translation gives CATTDEQGYSSGANVLTF.

The rearrangement joins TRBV19 to TRBJ2-1; 8 bases are a match to TRBD1. The ends lost 1 base at V and 5 bases at J; junction bases unmatched: 10. This CDR3 region has 17 residues. Germline CDR1 and CDR2: LNHDA and SQIVND (reference sequence). CDR3 nucleotides: TGTGCCAGTAGTATAGTTCCCGGGCAGGGGGCAGACAATGAGCAGTTCTTC. This sequence encodes CASSIVPGQGADNEQFF.

This clone was found a few times. This chain connects TRBV29-1 to TRBJ2-1, with TRBD1 matching over 9 bases. Germline CDR1 SQVTM, CDR2 ANQGSEA. The CDR3 extends over 14 amino acids. V lost 7 bases to trimming and J lost 6 bases; unmatched junction nucleotides: 10. The CDR3 DNA reads as TGCAGCGCGAGGTACAGGGGGCGCATCAATGAGCAGTTCTTC. Its translation: CSARYRGRINEQFF.

The chain combines TRBV5-1 with TRBJ2-1; 7 bases fit TRBD2. Germline loops: CDR1 SGHRS, CDR2 YFSETQ. The V and J ends lost 2 bases and 0 bases, in that order; junction bases with no gene match: 26. CDR3 length: 23 amino acids. Here the CDR3 reads CASSLTDLGRRELNPDSYNEQFF. Here the CDR3 DNA reads TGCGCCAGCAGCTTAACCGACCTGGGTCGGCGGGAGCTCAACCCAGACTCCTACAATGAGCAGTTCTTC.